These 15 T cell receptor beta chains originate from one sample sequenced in a study of T cells after yellow fever vaccination. MiXCR, applied by TCRdb to the 5' RACE reads, yields one record per CDR3 protein. The table lists a few hundred thousand distinct CDR3 sequences, about 15% of them singletons. The sample consisted of PBMCs, taken 5 to 6 days after the first yellow fever vaccination. These receptor sequences come from a man between 18 and 35 years old who received the YFV17D yellow fever vaccine.

With regard to this clonotype: Compared with germline, one end of the junction differs, possibly owing to a read error. V usage is TRBV19 and J usage is TRBJ2-2; unclear D gene. The CDR3 covers 13 residues. Germline CDR1 is LNHDA and CDR2 is SQIVND (reference sequence). The DNA of the CDR3 is TGTGACAGTAGCAAGAGAAACACCGGGGAGCTGTTTTTT. Its translation: CDSSKRNTGELFF.

The chain carries TRBV6-5 and TRBJ2-7; no firm D call. The CDR3 runs 15 residues. CDR1 is MNHEY and CDR2 is SVGAGI in the germline V gene. The V gene lost 4 bases and the J gene lost 3 bases, with 16 bases spanning the gap. CDR3 bases: TGTGCCAGCAGTTCCCCCAAAGGGTCCTTCTACGAGCAGTACTTC. This encodes CASSSPKGSFYEQYF.

The chain joins TRBV7-2 to TRBJ1-3; D gene uncertain. CDR3 length: 16 amino acids. Germline lookup yields CDR1 SGHTA and CDR2 FQGNSA. Trimming shortened V by 3 bases and J by 4 bases, and 16 bases separated the two germline ends. The DNA of the CDR3 is TGTGCCAGCAGCTTCGGTCTTGGCCTGTCGGGAAACACCATATATTTT. It is translated as CASSFGLGLSGNTIYF.

This clonotype was counted between two and nine times. The chain links TRBV7-8 to TRBJ2-3, with D uncertain. The CDR3 is made up of 15 amino acids. Trimming stripped 1 base from V and 4 bases from J, with 12 bases between. Germline CDR1 reads SGHVS; CDR2 reads FQNEAQ. The CDR3 here is CASSLDSPDADTQYF. CDR3 bases: TGTGCCAGCAGCTTAGACTCCCCCGATGCAGATACGCAGTATTTT. The full variable domain, with the rest looked up from reference TRBV7-8 and TRBJ2-3, is GAGVSQSPRYKVAKRGQDVALRCDPISGHVSLFWYQQALGQGPEFLTYFQNEAQLDKSGLPSDRFFAERPEGSVSTLKIQRTQQEDSAVYLCASSLDSPDADTQYFGPGTRLTVL.

This clonotype has a handful of counts. The genes are TRBV20-1 and TRBJ1-5; the D is unclear. V shed 3 bases and J shed 7 bases, with 16 bases lying between them. Germline-derived CDR1 and CDR2 are DFQATT and SNEGSKA (reference sequence). The CDR3 contains 14 residues. This CDR3 is CSARIDTTAQPQHF. CDR3 in DNA: TGCAGTGCTAGGATCGACACCACAGCCCAGCCCCAGCATTTT.

This clonotype was recorded a few times. The V call is TRBV12-3 or TRBV12-4, the J call TRBJ2-5; D is perhaps TRBD1 or TRBD2 (6 bases each). CDR3 length equals 14 residues. The ends were cut back, 6 bases at V and 2 bases at J, with 13 bases in the middle. This CDR3 is CASSPWGAQETQYF. The CDR3 DNA reads TGTGCCAGCAGCCCCTGGGGGGCGCAAGAGACCCAGTACTTC.

In its sample, this clonotype was seen a few times. J is TRBJ2-1 and V is TRBV6-5, with D possibly TRBD2 on 6 matching bases. Trimming stripped 2 bases from V and 8 bases from J, with 10 bases between. The CDR3 spans 13 residues. Germline V gene lookup returns CDR1 MNHEY and CDR2 SVGAGI. The CDR3 sequence is CASSYRGGDEQFF. For the CDR3, the DNA is TGTGCCAGCAGTTACAGGGGCGGGGATGAGCAGTTCTTC.

Details on this clonotype: At one of its ends the junction is not consistent with the germline gene, which may arise from a read error. The chain has TRBV18 and TRBJ1-5; no firm D call. The CDR3 is 14 residues long. Germline CDR1 and CDR2: KGHSH and LQKENI. The CDR3 reads CASPPGLSNQPQHF. DNA for the CDR3: TGTGCCAGCCCACCCGGGCTTAGCAATCAGCCCCAGCATTTT.

This clonotype was counted ten times or more. The V gene is TRBV12-3 or TRBV12-4, the J gene TRBJ2-2; D is uncertain. The CDR3 is 13 amino acids. V was pared by 2 bases and J by 3 bases, with 4 bases between. CDR3 amino acids: CASSLWDTGELFF. CDR3 nucleotide sequence: TGTGCCAGCAGTTTATGGGACACCGGGGAGCTGTTTTTT.

V is TRBV9 and J is TRBJ1-3, with TRBD1 as a possible D gene (6 bases). The germline CDR1 and CDR2 sequences are SGDLS and YYNGEE. The V end was cut by 7 bases, the J end by 0 bases, with 11 bases between. CDR3 size: 14 residues. Here the CDR3 reads CASSIGGSGNTIYF. Written as DNA, the CDR3 is TGTGCCAGCTCCATAGGGGGCTCTGGAAACACCATATATTTT.

The sample holds a few counts of this clonotype. The genes are TRBV4-3 and TRBJ2-1; 10 positions agree with TRBD2. V lost 1 base to trimming and J lost 3 bases; unmatched junction nucleotides: 9. CDR1 is LGHNA, CDR2 YSLEER, per germline. The CDR3 length is 18 residues. As DNA, the CDR3 is TGCGCCAGCAGCCAAGGTTTGGTAGCGGGGGGCCGCTACAATGAGCAGTTCTTC. Its translation: CASSQGLVAGGRYNEQFF.

This clonotype was detected a few times. V and J are TRBV19 and TRBJ1-5; D is uncertain. Trimming removed 7 bases at V and 6 bases at J, with 13 bases between. The germline V gene has CDR1 LNHDA and CDR2 SQIVND (reference sequence). The CDR3 extends over 13 amino acids. The CDR3 nucleotides are TGTGCCAGTACTCCCAGCTTAGCTCAGCCCCAGCATTTT. Encoded protein: CASTPSLAQPQHF.

CDR3 sequence (DNA): TGTGCCAGCAGTTTAGGGGGTATCGGTAAAAACACTGAAGCTTTCTTT. Its protein product is CASSLGGIGKNTEAFF. The gene calls are TRBV28 and TRBJ1-1; D possibly corresponds to TRBD1 (5 bases). The germline V gene encodes CDR1 MDHEN and CDR2 SYDVKM. V was shortened by 2 bases and J by 2 bases, with 15 bases between the two germline ends. This CDR3 region has 16 residues.

The sample holds a few counts of this clonotype. The rearrangement links TRBV7-2 to TRBJ1-6, with a tentative D call TRBD1 (5 bases). This CDR3 has 12 amino acids. Trimming left V 1 base short and J 18 bases short, with 13 bases between. Germline V CDR1 and CDR2: SGHTA, FQGNSA. CDR3 nucleotides: TGTGCCAGCAGCTTAGGACGGGGGTTATCCCACTTT. The encoded protein is CASSLGRGLSHF.

Only a few counts were recorded for this clonotype. V and J are TRBV19 and TRBJ2-5; D is possibly TRBD2 (7 bases). Germline CDR1 and CDR2: LNHDA and SQIVND (reference sequence). Trimming cost V 4 bases and J 5 bases, with 17 bases left between them. This CDR3 region has 15 residues. The CDR3 DNA sequence: TGTGCCAGTAGTACCAAGGGGGGGCTCCGGGAGACCCAGTACTTC. It is translated as CASSTKGGLRETQYF.